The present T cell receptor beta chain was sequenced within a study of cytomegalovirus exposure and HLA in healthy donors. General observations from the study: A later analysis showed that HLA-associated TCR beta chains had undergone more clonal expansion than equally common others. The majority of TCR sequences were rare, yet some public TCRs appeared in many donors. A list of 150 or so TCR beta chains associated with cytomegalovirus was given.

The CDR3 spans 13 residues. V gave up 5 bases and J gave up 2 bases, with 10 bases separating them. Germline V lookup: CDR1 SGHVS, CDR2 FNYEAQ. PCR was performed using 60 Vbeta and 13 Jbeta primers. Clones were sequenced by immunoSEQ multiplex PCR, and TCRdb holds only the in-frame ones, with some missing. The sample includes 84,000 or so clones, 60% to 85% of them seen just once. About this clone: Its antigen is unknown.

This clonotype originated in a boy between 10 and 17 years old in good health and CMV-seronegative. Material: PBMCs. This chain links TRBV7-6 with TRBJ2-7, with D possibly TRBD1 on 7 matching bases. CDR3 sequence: CASSRGTAYEQYF. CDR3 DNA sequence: TGTGCCAGCAGCCGCGGGACAGCCTACGAGCAGTACTTC. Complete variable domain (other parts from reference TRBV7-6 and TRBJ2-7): GAGVSQSPRYKVTKRGQDVALRCDPISGHVSLYWYRQALGQGPEFLTYFNYEAQQDKSGLPNDRFSAERPEGSISTLTIQRTEQRDSAMYRCASSRGTAYEQYFGPGTRLTVT.